The T cell receptor (beta chain) described here comes from a study of CD8 T cells in ankylosing spondylitis listed by TCRdb under 2017. The study in broad terms: T cell receptor beta repertoires were profiled in healthy donors and ankylosing spondylitis patients so that disease-linked TCR variants could be found. The full study cohort was made up of about 25 ankylosing spondylitis patients and 108 healthy donors. Samples of peripheral blood were taken, and for ankylosing spondylitis patients, synovial fluid was collected as well. Findings and caveats that apply to the study as a whole: Some motif variants had previously been reported in the synovial fluid and blood of reactive arthritis patients, which suggests shared mechanisms of disease initiation. In peripheral blood, the disease-linked clones were found at relatively low frequencies and had a CD8+ phenotype. Significant enrichment of the disease-linked clones was reported in matched synovial fluid samples from ankylosing spondylitis patients. Blood from ankylosing spondylitis patients appeared to be characterized by a TCR beta motif composed of 7 to 9 highly homologous amino acid variants.

In regard to this clonotype: Its antigen specificity is not known. No base quality information exists; no much larger clone differs at one position.

Sequencing was carried out with an Illumina HiSeq 2500. Quantitative 5'-RACE with molecular barcodes was used to prepare TCR beta libraries. The study's processing was this. Disease-linked TCR variants were identified with a new computational method built on a probabilistic model of VDJ rearrangement. TCRdb took the public reads, trimmed them with fastp at Q25, ran MiXCR for clone calling and kept in-frame beta chains. All rows with the same CDR3 protein become a single entry with the most common DNA and genes. The V and J calls and clone size are TCRdb's, not the authors'. For this sample there are approximately 440,000 distinct CDR3 sequences; about a sixth appear just once. The ten largest clones represent approximately 1% of the sample. The V end loses 2 bases and the J end loses 3 bases, and a stretch of 8 bases separates them. The germline V gene yields MNHNS for CDR1 and SASEGT for CDR2. Its CDR3 holds 14 amino acids, cysteine through phenylalanine. Of all the DNA, just the CDR3 is kept, 42 bases in frame from base 1.

The chain was built from TRBV6-1 and TRBJ1-5; there is no confident call for the D gene. The clonotype was recovered from a male donor with ankylosing spondylitis. The sample taken for sequencing was blood, either unsorted or a sorted T cell fraction (not recorded which). The DNA sequence is TGTGCCAGCAGTGAAAGTGGAGACAATCAGCCCCAGCATTTT. Translated, this gives CASSESGDNQPQHF.